This T cell receptor (beta chain) was obtained from a study of OX40 agonist ivuxolimab in advanced cancers. TCRdb's copy holds only in-frame clones and misses some; the assay was immunoSEQ multiplex PCR. This table has 50,000 to 70,000 clones, about 88% appearing once. Germline trimming cut 4 bases from V and 2 bases from J; bases unmatched to any gene: 16. This CDR3 comprises 19 residues. The specimen comprised CD4+ or CD8+ T cells sorted from blood, sampled in a trial of the OX40 agonist ivuxolimab. The chain uses TRBV23-1 and TRBJ2-7; 11 bases fit TRBD1. TRBV23-1 is filed as an ORF, its function uncertain. This receptor was identified in an adult with an advanced solid tumor such as melanoma, head and neck, liver or kidney cancer. Here the CDR3 reads CASSPPLWTGGSPAYEQYF. The CDR3 bases are TGCGCCAGCAGTCCCCCGCTTTGGACAGGGGGCTCCCCTGCCTACGAGCAGTACTTC.